The rows below give T cell receptor beta chains drawn from one sample of a study of blood T cells in healthy people across ages. TCRdb itself ran the 5' RACE reads through MiXCR, one entry per CDR3 protein. The sample has roughly 1,700,000 distinct CDR3 sequences, roughly 27% seen once. Sequencing input: blood. These receptors were taken from a woman aged 30 to 39 in good health. Each CDR3 is given with its conserved first and last residue. The D gene is left open where the match is weak. Only part of the rows carry a size: once, few, many, or a class if the clone is expanded.

v_gene,d_gene,abundance,j_gene,CDR3nt,CDR3aa
TRBV20-1,.,.,TRBJ1-5,TGCAGTGCTAGTCGGCAGGGAGAGGGCAATCAGCCCCAGCATTTT,CSASRQGEGNQPQHF
TRBV4-3,.,.,TRBJ2-3,TGCGCCAGCAGCCGAGATCTAACTCCGGGAGCGCAGTATTTT,CASSRDLTPGAQYF
TRBV5-5,.,.,TRBJ2-3,TGTGCCAGCAGCCGCGACCCTCTCAGGGGCGCAGATACGCAGTATTTT,CASSRDPLRGADTQYF
TRBV5-1,TRBD2,many,TRBJ2-5,TGCGCCAGCAGCTTGGCCCCAGCGGGGGAGTCAGAGACCCAGTACTTC,CASSLAPAGESETQYF
TRBV2,.,.,TRBJ1-1,TGTGCCAGCAGCCCCGGGTGGGGGAACACTGAAGCTTTCTTT,CASSPGWGNTEAFF
TRBV5-4,TRBD2,many,TRBJ2-1,TGTGCCGCCCTCGATGCAAGGGGACTAGCGACCAATGAGCAGTTCTTC,CAALDARGLATNEQFF
TRBV7-2,.,few,TRBJ1-2,TGTGCCAGCCGTCAACAGGTCGGGGGGTATGGCTACACCTTC,CASRQQVGGYGYTF
TRBV12-3/TRBV12-4,.,many,TRBJ2-6,TGTGCCAGCAACATGGGGGGATGGGCCAACGTCCTGACTTTC,CASNMGGWANVLTF
TRBV5-1,.,few,TRBJ2-1,TGCGCCAGCAGCACGGTGGGGGGGGCTAACAATGAGCAGTTCTTC,CASSTVGGANNEQFF
TRBV10-3,TRBD2,.,TRBJ2-3,TGTGCCATCAGTGAACAGCGGGAGAGAGATACGCAGTATTTT,CAISEQRERDTQYF
TRBV28,TRBD1,.,TRBJ1-2,TGTGCCAGCAGTCCCCATCCGGACAGGGGTCTCGACGGGGAATATGGCTACACCTTC,CASSPHPDRGLDGEYGYTF
TRBV12-3/TRBV12-4,.,many,TRBJ2-3,TGTGCCAGCAGGACGGAAGGAGATACGCAGTATTTT,CASRTEGDTQYF
TRBV19,.,.,TRBJ2-7,TGTGCCAGTTCCCGGAATAAGGGGGTATCCTACGAGCAGTACTTC,CASSRNKGVSYEQYF
TRBV12-5,TRBD2,many,TRBJ2-4,TGTGCTAGTGGTTTTCACCCGGGAGGGGCGATAGCCAAAAACATTCAGTACTTC,CASGFHPGGAIAKNIQYF
TRBV11-2,TRBD2,few,TRBJ2-3,TGTGCCAGCAGCCTCTGGAGCGGGGAGAGCACAGATACGCAGTATTTT,CASSLWSGESTDTQYF
TRBV11-1,TRBD2,few,TRBJ2-1,TGTGCCAGCAGCTTAGGCGGGGGGGCGGGGGAGCAGTTCTTC,CASSLGGGAGEQFF
TRBV21-1,.,few,TRBJ2-7,TGTGCCAGCATCGAGACTAGCGGGGAGAGTGACGAGCAGTACTTC,CASIETSGESDEQYF
TRBV5-5,.,.,TRBJ1-4,TGTGCCAGCAGCGTTCTGCAGGGAAGAACTAATGAAAAACTGTTTTTT,CASSVLQGRTNEKLFF
TRBV5-6,TRBD1,few,TRBJ1-1,TGTGTCAGCAGCAACCAGGGGGGCACTGAAGCTTTCTTT,CVSSNQGGTEAFF
TRBV20-1,TRBD1,.,TRBJ2-7,TGCAGTGCTAGATCAGGGGGCAGGTACGAGCAGTACTTC,CSARSGGRYEQYF
TRBV7-2,.,few,TRBJ2-3,TGTGCCAGCAGCTTAGGCGAGGTCACAGATACGCAGTATTTT,CASSLGEVTDTQYF
TRBV10-3,TRBD1,few,TRBJ1-1,TGTGCCATCAGTCACCAACCTGGGCAGGGGGATGGCACTGAAGCTTTCTTT,CAISHQPGQGDGTEAFF
TRBV13,.,.,TRBJ2-6,TGTGCCAGCAGCTTAGTGCTAGCCCCCGGAGGGAACTCTGGGGCCAACGTCCTGACTTTC,CASSLVLAPGGNSGANVLTF
TRBV6-1,.,few,TRBJ1-6,TGTGCCAGCACCGGCAGGTTTAACGCCTATAATTCACCCCTCCACTTT,CASTGRFNAYNSPLHF
TRBV6-5,.,.,TRBJ1-2,TGTGCCAGCAGTTACGTCGGCAGTGAGGGCTACACCTTC,CASSYVGSEGYTF
TRBV29-1,.,many,TRBJ2-5,TGCAGCGTTGATGGCCGGGTCCGGGAGACCCAGTACTTC,CSVDGRVRETQYF
TRBV4-3,TRBD1,few,TRBJ1-2,TGCGCCAGCCTACCTACAGGGGAGGGAGGCTACACCTTC,CASLPTGEGGYTF
TRBV29-1,.,.,TRBJ1-5,TGCAGCTCCGGGGTAAATAGCAATCAGCCCCAGCATTTT,CSSGVNSNQPQHF
TRBV7-9,TRBD1,.,TRBJ1-1,TGTGCCAGCAGCTCTGCCGGGACAGGGGATCCTGAAGCTTTCTTT,CASSSAGTGDPEAFF
TRBV15,TRBD2,.,TRBJ2-3,TGTGCCACCAGCAGAGAACGACTAGCGGGGGGGCGGGCAGATACGCAGTATTTT,CATSRERLAGGRADTQYF
TRBV20-1,.,.,TRBJ2-7,TGCAGTGCTAGAAGCCTCCCCGGCGGTAGCTCCTACGAGCAGTACTTC,CSARSLPGGSSYEQYF
TRBV29-1,.,.,TRBJ2-5,TGCAGCGCTGAAAACGACGATAAGACCCAAGAGACCCAGTACTTC,CSAENDDKTQETQYF
TRBV4-2,.,.,TRBJ2-1,TGTGCCAGCAGCCCAAGGGGGGGGGCGAACAATGAGCAGTTCTTC,CASSPRGGANNEQFF
TRBV13,TRBD2,.,TRBJ2-1,TGTGCCAGCAGCCCCGGACTAGCGGGAGGGGGTGGCAATGAGCAGTTCTTC,CASSPGLAGGGGNEQFF
TRBV18,TRBD1,.,TRBJ1-4,TGTGCCAGCTCACAGGGACAGGCTTATGGAAAACTGTTTTTT,CASSQGQAYGKLFF
TRBV11-1,TRBD1,few,TRBJ2-5,TGTGCCAGCAGCAAGACAGGGATTGAGACCCAGTACTTC,CASSKTGIETQYF
TRBV6-5,.,.,TRBJ1-2,TGTGCCAGCAGCCCGACGGGGGTAAAGTATGCGTATGGCTACACCTTC,CASSPTGVKYAYGYTF
TRBV18,TRBD2,.,TRBJ2-3,TGTGCCAGCTCACCAGTTGCTAGCGGGACAGATACGCAGTATTTT,CASSPVASGTDTQYF
TRBV7-6,TRBD1,.,TRBJ2-3,TGTGCCAACAGTCTTACCTGGACAGGGAGCACAGATACGCAGTATTTT,CANSLTWTGSTDTQYF
TRBV12-3/TRBV12-4,.,.,TRBJ2-7,TGTGCCAGCAGTTTCTACGGAGGAGTTTCCTACGAGCAGTACTTC,CASSFYGGVSYEQYF
TRBV12-3/TRBV12-4,.,.,TRBJ1-1,TGTGCCAGCAGTTTCCAGAAGAACACTGAAGCTTTCTTT,CASSFQKNTEAFF
TRBV24-1,TRBD2,.,TRBJ2-5,TGTGCCACTTGGACTAGCGGGGGGGGAAAGGAGACCCAGTACTTC,CATWTSGGGKETQYF
TRBV7-2,.,few,TRBJ2-3,TGTGCCAGCAGCTTAGACGGGCCACACCGCATAGATACGCAGTATTTT,CASSLDGPHRIDTQYF
TRBV9,.,many,TRBJ2-7,TGTGCCAGCAGCGTCAGCCAGTCCTACGAGCAGTACTTC,CASSVSQSYEQYF
TRBV20-1,.,few,TRBJ2-7,TGCAGTGCTAGAGCTTCGGGGACAAGGCACGAGCAGTACTTC,CSARASGTRHEQYF
TRBV7-2,.,.,TRBJ2-3,TGTGCCAGCAGCCCGCGGTTGCAGGCAGATACGCAGTATTTT,CASSPRLQADTQYF
TRBV11-2,TRBD2,few,TRBJ2-1,TGTGCCAGCAGCCATGGGCGGGGGGCCTCGTACAATGAGCAGTTCTTC,CASSHGRGASYNEQFF
TRBV6-2/TRBV6-3,.,few,TRBJ2-1,TGTGCCAGCACTCCCATGACAGCTAGCTCCTACAATGAGCAGTTCTTC,CASTPMTASSYNEQFF
TRBV25-1,.,many,TRBJ2-5,TGTGCCAGCAGTGAGGGACGGTTCGGGACCCAGTACTTC,CASSEGRFGTQYF
TRBV29-1,.,.,TRBJ2-1,TGCAGCGTTGAAGTACATGAGCAGTTCTTC,CSVEVHEQFF
TRBV18,TRBD1,few,TRBJ2-7,TGTGCCAGCTCAAGGGGGACAGGGGTTGCCGAGCAGTACTTC,CASSRGTGVAEQYF
TRBV19,TRBD1,few,TRBJ1-1,TGTGCCAGTAGTAATAGGGGGCCGGAGAACACTGAAGCTTTCTTT,CASSNRGPENTEAFF
TRBV20-1,.,.,TRBJ2-3,TGTAGTGCTAGAATAGAGGGGACCAGCACAGGTACGCAGTATTTT,CSARIEGTSTGTQYF
TRBV6-5,TRBD2,once,TRBJ2-5,TGTGCCAGCAGTTACTCCTGGCTAGCGGGGGACGACCAAGAGACCCAGTACTTC,CASSYSWLAGDDQETQYF